These T cell receptor beta chains were read from a single sample in a study of CD4 T cells in relation to SARS-CoV-2 and coronaviruses. Sequencing was performed with immunoSEQ multiplex PCR; in TCRdb, only in-frame clones are kept and a portion is missing. The repertoire holds approximately 11,000 clones, with 80% to 85% as singletons. These receptors have no identified antigens. The sequenced sample was CD4+ T cells from PBMCs, cultured in vitro. These receptor sequences come from a human donor in good health. CDR3s include the opening cysteine and the closing phenylalanine or tryptophan. D genes are given only for firm matches. Rows give clone size only sometimes, using once, few, many, or a class for an expanded clone.

J | size | V | D | DNA | CDR3
TRBJ2-7 | . | TRBV6-2/TRBV6-3 | . | TGTGCCAGCAGTCTTGCCGGACTTTTGAGCTCCTACGAGCAGTACTTC | CASSLAGLLSSYEQYF
TRBJ2-7 | . | TRBV2 | TRBD2 | TGTGCCAGCAAGATACTAGCGGCCCGCTCCTACGAGCAGTACTTC | CASKILAARSYEQYF
TRBJ2-1 | . | TRBV9 | TRBD2 | TGTGCCAGCAGCGTAGACCCCGGGGATGGGAGGGCTAGCAATGAGCAGTTCTTC | CASSVDPGDGRASNEQFF
TRBJ2-7 | . | TRBV19 | . | TGTGCCAGTAGTACTTCAGGGGACGCGGGCTTTGAGCAGTACTTC | CASSTSGDAGFEQYF
TRBJ2-4 | . | TRBV6-5 | . | TGTGCCAGCAGTCGACAGGAAACCAAAAACATTCAGTACTTC | CASSRQETKNIQYF
TRBJ2-5 | . | TRBV5-1 | TRBD1 | TGCGCCAGCAGCTTGGGGCAGGGACAGGGGAAAGAATCCCAGTACTTC | CASSLGQGQGKESQYF
TRBJ2-7 | . | TRBV5-6 | . | TGTGCCAGCAGCTTGACGGGGGCAAACTACGAGCAGTACTTC | CASSLTGANYEQYF
TRBJ1-2 | . | TRBV9 | . | TGTGCCAGCAGCGTGGGGGGAGATGGCTACACCTTC | CASSVGGDGYTF
TRBJ2-7 | . | TRBV19 | TRBD2 | TGTGCCAGTAGTATCAGCGGGAGTTCGGTCGGTGAGCAGTACTTC | CASSISGSSVGEQYF
TRBJ2-7 | . | TRBV4-1 | TRBD2 | TGCGCCAGCAGCCAAATGGGGCTGACTAGCGGGGGGACAGGCGAGCAGTACTTC | CASSQMGLTSGGTGEQYF
TRBJ2-1 | . | TRBV6-1 | TRBD2 | TGTGCCAGCAGTGAAGGAGCTAGCGGGAGGTGGGATTACAATGAGCAGTTCTTC | CASSEGASGRWDYNEQFF
TRBJ1-2 | . | TRBV9 | TRBD1 | TGTGCCAGCAGCGTAGGAGGGGGCAGTGGCTACACCTTC | CASSVGGGSGYTF
TRBJ1-1 | . | TRBV5-6 | . | TGTGCCAGCAGCTTGGTCGGGGGTATAACTGAAGCTTTCTTT | CASSLVGGITEAFF
TRBJ2-7 | . | TRBV5-5 | . | TGTGCCAGCAGCTTGGTTGGTTACGAGCAGTACTTC | CASSLVGYEQYF
TRBJ2-1 | . | TRBV11-2 | . | TGTGCCAGCAGCTTGGGCGCGGGTAAGCAGTTCTTC | CASSLGAGKQFF
TRBJ1-4 | . | TRBV29-1 | TRBD1 | TGCAGCGTTGAAGTTCGGACAGGGGTAGAAAAACTGTTTTTT | CSVEVRTGVEKLFF
TRBJ2-1 | . | TRBV5-5 | TRBD1 | TGTGCCAGCAGCTCGAGGCCGGGACAGGGTTCCAATGAGCAGTTCTTC | CASSSRPGQGSNEQFF
TRBJ2-1 | . | TRBV9 | TRBD2 | TGTGCCAGCAGCACCCTGGGACTAGCGGGACATAATGAGCAGTTCTTC | CASSTLGLAGHNEQFF
TRBJ1-3 | few | TRBV9 | . | TGTGCCAGCAGCGTAGGGACAGACTACTCTGGAAACACCATATATTTT | CASSVGTDYSGNTIYF
TRBJ2-7 | . | TRBV5-5 | . | TGTGCCAGCAGCTACTATCGACAATCCTACGAGCAGTACTTC | CASSYYRQSYEQYF
TRBJ2-1 | . | TRBV11-3 | TRBD2 | TGTGTCAGCAGCGAAGGACGGCGACTAGCGGTCTACAATGAGCAGTTCTTC | CVSSEGRRLAVYNEQFF
TRBJ1-2 | . | TRBV6-5 | TRBD1 | TGTGCCAGCAGTTACTCTGGGACAGGGTGGATCTATGGCTACACCTTC | CASSYSGTGWIYGYTF
TRBJ2-3 | . | TRBV6-1 | TRBD2 | TGTGCCAGCAGTGAGGGGGGGACTAGCGGGGGAACAGATACGCAGTATTTT | CASSEGGTSGGTDTQYF
TRBJ2-7 | . | TRBV11-3 | . | TGTGCCAGCAGTCGCGTCGGACGGAGCTCCTACGAGCAGTACTTC | CASSRVGRSSYEQYF
TRBJ1-1 | . | TRBV4-1 | . | TGCGCCAGCAGCCAAGCTAATGTCCCGAACACTGAAGCTTTCTTT | CASSQANVPNTEAFF
TRBJ2-2 | . | TRBV7-3 | TRBD1 | TGTGCCAGCAGCTCTTTTTCCGGACAGGTCCAAACCGGGGAGCTGTTTTTT | CASSSFSGQVQTGELFF
TRBJ2-1 | . | TRBV3-1/TRBV3-2 | TRBD2 | TGTGCCAGCAGCCAAGAAACTAGCGGGATAGGGCAGTTCTTC | CASSQETSGIGQFF
TRBJ1-1 | . | TRBV7-8 | TRBD1 | TGTGCCAGCAGCTTAGTCCTCCTTACAGGGGGCGGAACTGAAGCTTTCTTT | CASSLVLLTGGGTEAFF
TRBJ1-3 | . | TRBV4-3 | . | TGCGCCAGCAGCCAAGATTATCTGGGGGCGTCCTCTGGAAACACCATATATTTT | CASSQDYLGASSGNTIYF
TRBJ2-4 | . | TRBV4-3 | TRBD1 | TGCGCCAGCAGGGGGGGGATCCGGGGACAGGGTGTTCAGTACTTC | CASRGGIRGQGVQYF